Below, 4 T cell receptor beta chains from the same sample are listed, as sequenced in a study of cytomegalovirus exposure and HLA in healthy donors. 60 Vbeta and 13 Jbeta primers were used in PCR. Assay used: immunoSEQ multiplex PCR; TCRdb lists only in-frame clones, some missing. The data hold about 94,000 clones, with over 65% observed a single time. The source material was PBMCs. The origin of the receptors is a man aged 30 to 45 in good health and CMV-seronegative.

A word on this clone: A read error may produce the germline difference seen at one junction end. The V and J genes are TRBV5-6 and TRBJ2-3; the match to TRBD1 covers 7 bases. Germline CDR1 reads SGHDT; CDR2 reads YYEEEE. CDR3 length equals 16 residues. In nucleotides, the CDR3 is TGTGCCGGCAGCTTAACGTGGGACAGTATAACAGATACGCAGTATTTT. It is translated as CAGSLTWDSITDTQYF.

This chain uses TRBV11-1 with TRBJ1-3; D not resolved. Trimming left V 5 bases short and J 0 bases short, with 11 bases between. The CDR3 length is 15 residues. The germline V gene has CDR1 SGHAT and CDR2 FQDESV (reference sequence). CDR3 bases: TGTGCCAGCAGCATTCTAGGCCTCTCTGGAAACACCATATATTTT. It yields the protein CASSILGLSGNTIYF. The entire variable domain, with the rest obtained from reference TRBV11-1 and TRBJ1-3, is as follows: EAEVAQSPRYKITEKSQAVAFWCDPISGHATLYWYRQILGQGPELLVQFQDESVVDDSQLPKDRFSAERLKGVDSTLKIQPAELGDSAMYLCASSILGLSGNTIYFGEGSWLTVV.

This clone turned up a few times. This chain joins TRBV28 and TRBJ2-2, with 7 bases aligning to TRBD2. V trimming: 5 bases; J trimming: 4 bases; junction bases outside the gene matches: 13. Germline assignment: CDR1 MDHEN and CDR2 SYDVKM. The CDR3 consists of 17 residues. The CDR3 DNA reads as TGTGCCAGCAGTATTCACCCGGGAGGCCGGGGCACCGGGGAGCTGTTTTTT. It codes for CASSIHPGGRGTGELFF. Based on the CDR3 plus reference TRBV28 and TRBJ2-2, the full variable domain is DVKVTQSSRYLVKRTGEKVFLECVQDMDHENMFWYRQDPGLGLRLIYFSYDVKMKEKGDIPEGYSVSREKKERFSLILESASTNQTSMYLCASSIHPGGRGTGELFFGEGSRLTVL.

V gene TRBV5-1 combines with J gene TRBJ2-7; D is unclear. Trimming removed 3 bases from V and 7 bases from J, with 8 bases in between. The CDR3 runs to 11 residues. Germline CDR1 SGHRS, CDR2 YFSETQ. CDR3 nucleotide sequence: TGCGCCAGCAGCTCCGTGACAGAGCAGTACTTC. Its translation: CASSSVTEQYF.